A selection of T cell receptor beta chains follows, all from one sample in a study of OX40 agonist ivuxolimab in advanced cancers. Sequencing used immunoSEQ multiplex PCR; TCRdb keeps in-frame clones, though not all of them. The data hold tens of thousands of clones, with about nine tenths observed a single time. The specimen was CD4+ or CD8+ T cells sorted from blood, collected in a trial of the OX40 agonist ivuxolimab. The receptors were sampled from an adult with an advanced solid tumor such as melanoma, head and neck, liver or kidney cancer. Each CDR3 is given with its conserved first and last residue. The D gene is left open where the match is weak. Rows may omit the clone size; those that give it use once, few, many or a size class.

>TRBV19|14|.|TRBJ1-5|.
TGTGCCAGTAGTATCGACAGCTCCAATCAGCCCCAGCATTTT
CASSIDSSNQPQHF
>TRBV9|15|.|TRBJ1-1|.
TGTGCCAGCAGCGTAGTGCAGGGCATGAACACTGAAGCTTTCTTT
CASSVVQGMNTEAFF
>TRBV7-9|16|.|TRBJ2-4|.
TGTGCCAGCAGCTCCCGTGCGGGCTTAGCCAAAAACATTCAGTACTTC
CASSSRAGLAKNIQYF
>TRBV6-5|15|TRBD2|TRBJ2-7|few
TGTGCCAGCAGTAAGACTAGCGGGAGGGGCTACGAGCAGTACTTC
CASSKTSGRGYEQYF
>TRBV12-5|13|.|TRBJ1-2|.
TGTGCTAGTGCGGGACCCCCGCGGTATGGCTACACCTTC
CASAGPPRYGYTF
>TRBV28|15|.|TRBJ2-7|.
TGTGCCAGCAAGGACACGAGGGTTTCCCCCTACGAGCAGTACTTC
CASKDTRVSPYEQYF
>TRBV7-9|15|.|TRBJ1-4|.
TGTGCCAGCAGCTCCCCGGGCCTACAGAATGAAAAACTGTTTTTT
CASSSPGLQNEKLFF
>TRBV7-6|13|.|TRBJ2-4|.
TGTGCCAGCAGCCAGGACTACGGGAACATTCAGTACTTC
CASSQDYGNIQYF
>TRBV7-7|16|TRBD2|TRBJ2-1|.
TGTGCCAGCACCTCCCCGGGACTAGCGGGGCGGGAGGGGCAGTTCTTC
CASTSPGLAGREGQFF
>TRBV30|14|TRBD2|TRBJ2-7|.
TGTGCCTGGAGCTCGAGACTAGCGGGAGTTGAACAGTACTTC
CAWSSRLAGVEQYF
>TRBV28|12|TRBD1|TRBJ1-4|.
TGTGCCAGCAGAGGGGGGACAGGGATCCTGTTTTTT
CASRGGTGILFF
>TRBV28|15|.|TRBJ1-5|.
TGTGCCAGCAGACCTGGGTGGAGTGGCAATCAGCCCCAGCATTTT
CASRPGWSGNQPQHF
>TRBV6-6|14|TRBD2|TRBJ2-1|.
TGTGCCTGTCAAGGGACTAGCGGGAGAAATGAGCAGTTCTTC
CACQGTSGRNEQFF
>TRBV18|15|TRBD1|TRBJ2-7|.
TGTGCCAGCTCACCACAGAGACAGGGCCTTTCTGAGCAGTACTTC
CASSPQRQGLSEQYF
>TRBV5-8|14|.|TRBJ2-5|.
TGTGCCAGCAGCCCTGGGACATTCCAAGAGACCCAGTACTTC
CASSPGTFQETQYF
>TRBV6-5|14|.|TRBJ1-5|.
TGTGCCAGCAGTTTGAACAGCAGGAATCAGCCCCAGCATTTT
CASSLNSRNQPQHF
>TRBV18|13|.|TRBJ1-1|few
TGTGCCAGCTCACTTGGGGGGGACACTGAAGCTTTCTTT
CASSLGGDTEAFF
>TRBV5-6|16|TRBD1|TRBJ2-7|.
TGTGCCAGCAGGAACCGACCGGGACAGGGGGCCTACGAGCAGTACTTC
CASRNRPGQGAYEQYF
>TRBV29-1|10|.|TRBJ2-5|.
TGCAGCGTCGGACAAGAGACCCAGTACTTC
CSVGQETQYF
>TRBV27|14|TRBD1|TRBJ2-7|.
TGTGCCAGCAGGAACAGGGGGCGCGTTAACGAGCAGTACTTC
CASRNRGRVNEQYF
>TRBV10-3|16|TRBD2|TRBJ2-1|once
TGTGCCATCAGAGGACTAGCGGGGAGCTCCTACAATGAGCAGTTCTTC
CAIRGLAGSSYNEQFF
>TRBV9|14|.|TRBJ2-1|once
TGTGCCAGCAGCAGGCTTGGCACCTACAATGAGCAGTTCTTC
CASSRLGTYNEQFF
>TRBV5-4|16|TRBD2|TRBJ2-1|.
TGTGCCAGCAGCTCCAGGACTAGCGGGAGGGGGAATGAGCAGTTCTTC
CASSSRTSGRGNEQFF
>TRBV27|19|TRBD2|TRBJ2-1|.
TGTGCCAGCAGCCTGAGACTAGCGGGTGACCCGAGCTCCTACAATGAGCAGTTCTTC
CASSLRLAGDPSSYNEQFF
>TRBV28|14|.|TRBJ1-4|.
TGTGCCAGCAGTCTCTCCGGGACCGAAGAAAAACTGTTTTTT
CASSLSGTEEKLFF
>TRBV10-2|19|.|TRBJ2-6|.
TGCGCCAGCAGACCACCCCGACAGTTATGTTCGTTGAGGGCCAACGTCCTGACTTTC
CASRPPRQLCSLRANVLTF
>TRBV27|14|.|TRBJ2-2|.
TGTGCCAGCAGCATCATTACAGGGACCGGGGAGCTGTTTTTT
CASSIITGTGELFF
>TRBV6-1|15|.|TRBJ2-7|.
TGTGCCAGCAGCCTGGAGGGGCAGGCCGCCGGCGAGCAGTACTTC
CASSLEGQAAGEQYF
>TRBV27|13|.|TRBJ1-5|few
TGTGCCAGCAGTTTAGGGGTTGGTCAGCCCCAGCATTTT
CASSLGVGQPQHF
>TRBV5-6|13|.|TRBJ2-2|.
TGTGCCAGCAGCTTCCCGGGGACCGGGGAGCTGTTTTTT
CASSFPGTGELFF
>TRBV7-6|16|TRBD2|TRBJ2-3|.
TGTGCCAGCAGCTTACGGGCTAGCGGACGCACAGATACGCAGTATTTT
CASSLRASGRTDTQYF
>TRBV6-5|16|TRBD1|TRBJ1-1|.
TGTGCCAGCAGTTATCTGGGACAGGGGCCAGCCACTGAAGCTTTCTTT
CASSYLGQGPATEAFF
>TRBV19|13|.|TRBJ1-4|.
TGTGCCAGTGGTTCCGGAGTTTTGGAAAAACTGTTTTTT
CASGSGVLEKLFF
>TRBV12-5|14|.|TRBJ1-6|.
TGTGCTAGTGGTTTAAGCTCCTATAATTCACCCCTCCACTTT
CASGLSSYNSPLHF
>TRBV14|15|TRBD1|TRBJ2-7|.
TGTGCCAGCAGCCAAGGACAGGGGGGGTCCTACGAGCAGTACTTC
CASSQGQGGSYEQYF
>TRBV15|15|.|TRBJ1-2|.
TGTGCCACCAGCACGGATGCCGACAGAAGAGGTGGCTACACCTTC
CATSTDADRRGGYTF
>TRBV30|15|.|TRBJ1-3|.
TGTGCCTGGAGTGTAAAACGGGGCTCTGGAAACACCATATATTTT
CAWSVKRGSGNTIYF
>TRBV27|16|.|TRBJ2-7|.
TGTGCCAGCAGTAGCCCCTTCAGGGACAAAACCTACGAGCAGTACTTC
CASSSPFRDKTYEQYF
>TRBV7-9|16|.|TRBJ2-2|.
TGTGCCAGCAGCCCCAGTTTCGCACCGAACACCGGGGAGCTGTTTTTT
CASSPSFAPNTGELFF
>TRBV29-1|11|.|TRBJ1-2|.
TGCAGCCTGGGGCTCGCGGAGGGCTACACCTTC
CSLGLAEGYTF
>TRBV29-1|16|TRBD2|TRBJ2-7|.
TGCAGCGGTACTAGCGGCGTTAGAAAAACTACCTACGAGCAGTACTTC
CSGTSGVRKTTYEQYF